This is a list of T cell receptor beta chains from one sample in a study of cytomegalovirus exposure and HLA in healthy donors. Profiled with immunoSEQ multiplex PCR; TCRdb holds only in-frame clones, not every one. The data contain about 120,000 clones, roughly 69% of them singletons. Material for sequencing was PBMCs. The origin of the receptors is a woman aged 35 to 49 in good health and CMV-seropositive. The CDR3 runs from the conserved cysteine through the conserved F or W. The order of the fields is V gene, CDR3 length, J gene, D gene, clone size, CDR3 DNA, CDR3 protein. The D gene is left open where the match is weak. Some rows mark clone size as missing; the rest say once, few, many or name a class of expanded clone.

>TRBV5-4|14|TRBJ2-7|TRBD1|-
TGTGCCAGCAGTCAGGGGGCCTCGTCCTACGAGCAGTACTTC
CASSQGASSYEQYF
>TRBV19|17|TRBJ2-1|-|-
TGTGCCAGTAGTATAGACGTAAAAAGTAGACGGCGGAATGAGCAGTTCTTC
CASSIDVKSRRRNEQFF
>TRBV4-3|16|TRBJ1-5|TRBD1|-
TGCGCCAGCAGCCAAGATCGGACAGGGGAGGGGCAGCCCCAGCATTTT
CASSQDRTGEGQPQHF
>TRBV7-2|14|TRBJ2-2|TRBD1|-
TGTGCCAGCAGCTCCCAGGGGGCGCCCGGGGAGCTGTTTTTT
CASSSQGAPGELFF
>TRBV4-3|18|TRBJ1-3|-|few
TGCGCCAGCAGCCAAGACCGGGGACTCCGGCACTCTGGAAACACCATATATTTT
CASSQDRGLRHSGNTIYF
>TRBV30|15|TRBJ2-5|-|-
TGTGCCGGAAGCAGACTTCGAACAAGTCAAGAGACCCAGTACTTC
CAGSRLRTSQETQYF
>TRBV5-6|16|TRBJ2-2|TRBD2|few
TGTGCCAGCAGCTTGGTTATCAGCGGGAGAGCCGGGGAGCTGTTTTTT
CASSLVISGRAGELFF
>TRBV7-9|16|TRBJ1-1|TRBD1|-
TGTGCCAGCAGCCCGCAGGGACAGCTAGAGGGCACTGAAGCTTTCTTT
CASSPQGQLEGTEAFF
>TRBV6-5|15|TRBJ2-5|TRBD2|-
TGTGCCAGCAGTACTAGCGGGAGGAGAAGTGAGACCCAGTACTTC
CASSTSGRRSETQYF
>TRBV23-1|14|TRBJ2-4|TRBD1|-
TGCGCCAGCGGACAGGAACTAGCCAAAAACATTCAGTACTTC
CASGQELAKNIQYF
>TRBV5-4|13|TRBJ2-1|-|-
TGTGCCAGCAGGCTTGGACTCAGAAATGAGCAGTTCTTC
CASRLGLRNEQFF
>TRBV5-1|16|TRBJ2-3|TRBD1|-
TGCGCCAGCAGCTTTTCGATCGGGACAGGGACAGATACGCAGTATTTT
CASSFSIGTGTDTQYF
>TRBV15|16|TRBJ1-5|TRBD1|-
TGTGCCACCAGCAGAGAAAGGACAGGGGTTGACCAGCCCCAGCATTTT
CATSRERTGVDQPQHF
>TRBV5-5|15|TRBJ2-7|-|-
TGTGCCAGCAGCCCATCATTAGGGGACTCCTACGAGCAGTACTTC
CASSPSLGDSYEQYF
>TRBV14|18|TRBJ2-7|-|-
TGTGCCAGCAACCAAGCGCCCTCCTTGATGCAGGGTTTACACGAGCAGTACTTC
CASNQAPSLMQGLHEQYF
>TRBV5-1|15|TRBJ1-1|-|few
TGCGCCAGCACTCCATCAGGGTTCTTGGGCACTGAAGCTTTCTTT
CASTPSGFLGTEAFF
>TRBV25-1|14|TRBJ2-7|-|-
TGTGCCAGCAGCTCCTCTAGCGATTCCTACGAGCAGTACTTC
CASSSSSDSYEQYF
>TRBV19|18|TRBJ2-7|TRBD1|-
TGTGCCAGTAGTATTGGCCCGTACCGGACAGGCCTCCCCTACGAGCAGTACTTC
CASSIGPYRTGLPYEQYF
>TRBV28|16|TRBJ2-5|TRBD1|-
TGTGCCAGCAGTGAACAAACCCTGGGACAGCAAGAGACCCAGTACTTC
CASSEQTLGQQETQYF
>TRBV6-1|13|TRBJ2-3|TRBD2|once
TGTGCCAGCAGCATCGGGACTACGGATACGCAGTATTTT
CASSIGTTDTQYF
>TRBV5-1|15|TRBJ2-7|-|-
TGCGCCAGCAGCCCCGGGGGTACAGGGGTCTACGAGCAGTACTTC
CASSPGGTGVYEQYF
>TRBV7-9|15|TRBJ1-2|TRBD1|-
TGTGCCAGCAGCACTCAGACAGGGTTAAAATATGGCTACACCTTC
CASSTQTGLKYGYTF
>TRBV28|16|TRBJ2-7|-|-
TGTGCCAGCAGCCAGATATGGGGAGAAGGGGGTTCGGGGCAGTACTTC
CASSQIWGEGGSGQYF
>TRBV18|13|TRBJ2-7|TRBD1|once
TGTGCCAGCTCACCTGGGGACAGCTACGAGCAGTACTTC
CASSPGDSYEQYF
>TRBV5-1|15|TRBJ2-5|TRBD1|-
TGCGCCAGCAGCTTTGGGACAGGGGCGAAGGAGACCCAGTACTTC
CASSFGTGAKETQYF
>TRBV6-1|16|TRBJ2-1|TRBD2|-
TGTGCCAGCAGTGGACTAGCGGGATCCTCCTACAATGAGCAGTTCTTC
CASSGLAGSSYNEQFF
>TRBV28|14|TRBJ2-5|-|once
TGTGCCAGCAGTTTTAGGCGGATCGGAGAGACCCAGTACTTC
CASSFRRIGETQYF
>TRBV28|14|TRBJ2-5|-|-
TGTGCCAGCAGTTTCCGCGTAAACGGCGGGACCCAGTACTTC
CASSFRVNGGTQYF
>TRBV5-6|12|TRBJ2-5|TRBD2|-
TGTGCCAGCACCGACGGGACTAGCGGGCAGTACTTC
CASTDGTSGQYF
>TRBV19|15|TRBJ1-5|-|-
TGTGCCAGTAGTATTGAGGCTTACAGCAATCAGCCCCAGCATTTT
CASSIEAYSNQPQHF
>TRBV28|13|TRBJ1-1|-|-
TGTGCCAGCAGTTTAAGGGGGAACACTGAAGCTTTCTTT
CASSLRGNTEAFF
>TRBV27|17|TRBJ2-2|-|-
TGTGCCAGCAGTTTCGATGGACTGACTTTTAACACCGGGGAGCTGTTTTTT
CASSFDGLTFNTGELFF
>TRBV6-5|14|TRBJ2-7|-|-
TGTGCCAGCAGTTTTAGCGGAGGAACCTACGAGCAGTACTTC
CASSFSGGTYEQYF
>TRBV18|14|TRBJ1-1|TRBD1|-
TGTGCCAGCTCATCCCGGGACAGGGTAACTGAAGCTTTCTTT
CASSSRDRVTEAFF
>TRBV6-5|13|TRBJ2-7|TRBD1|-
TGTGCCAGCAAAGGACAGGGGACCTACGAGCAGTACTTC
CASKGQGTYEQYF
>TRBV28|15|TRBJ2-7|-|-
TGTGCCAGCAGTTTAATTAACACAGGGTTGGGTGGGCAGTACTTC
CASSLINTGLGGQYF
>TRBV6-5|15|TRBJ2-3|-|-
TGTGCCAGCAGTTACTTCGGGACTAGCACAGATACGCAGTATTTT
CASSYFGTSTDTQYF